This record concerns one T cell receptor beta chain sequence. Assay: immunoSEQ multiplex PCR; the TCRdb copy retains only in-frame clones and omits some. The sample yields about 84,000 clones, roughly 97% seen once. This sample is drawn from a study of technical replicates of blood from a few donors. Trimming took off 6 bases at V and 7 bases at J, with 18 bases between the two ends. Germline V CDR1 and CDR2: MNHEY, SMNVEV (reference sequence). CDR3 length: 14 residues. The chain links TRBV27 to TRBJ1-2; D perhaps matches TRBD1 (6 bases). The receptor comes from a human donor in good health. Sequenced material: T cells isolated from PBMCs. CDR3: CASRSTGGGAGYTF. The CDR3 coding sequence is TGTGCCAGCAGATCGACCGGAGGGGGGGCTGGCTACACCTTC.